This T cell receptor (beta chain) was sequenced in a study of cytomegalovirus exposure and HLA in healthy donors. Study-wide results and limits: Judged likely to be a sequencing artifact was a cluster of highly shared sequence variants. A later analysis showed TCR association rates differing by HLA locus, peaking at DRB1 and lowest at HLA-C. CMV antigen specificity of three CMV-associated chains was confirmed in vitro. As a later analysis showed, a missense DCLRE1C variant was linked to trimming of TCR beta V- and J-genes.

The primer mix had 60 Vbeta and 13 Jbeta primers. The repertoire was sequenced with immunoSEQ multiplex PCR; TCRdb's copy has only in-frame clones and lacks some. The table records around 110,000 clones, roughly 80% of them present only once. With regard to this clone: Antigen unknown.

CDR1 is MNHEY and CDR2 is SMNVEV in the germline V gene (reference sequence). V was cut by 2 bases and J by 0 bases, with 10 bases left in between. This CDR3 has 15 residues. The sequence derives from a man in his sixties in good health and CMV-seronegative. V is TRBV27 and J is TRBJ1-2; TRBD1 is a possible D gene (6 bases). The specimen was PBMCs. The CDR3 coding sequence is TGTGCCAGCAGTTTAAGGGGGTTAGCTAACTATGGCTACACCTTC. Its translation: CASSLRGLANYGYTF.